In its sample, the clone carrying this T cell receptor (beta chain) was seen once. These data come from a study of blood T cell repertoires in COVID-19. As for the study in general: The cDNA or gDNA used as material had been derived from T cells, B-cell-depleted T cells, or PBMCs.

Per the authors' pipeline: Counts of nucleated cells, estimated from reference gene primer amplification, were obtained. Assay used: immunoSEQ multiplex PCR; TCRdb lists only in-frame clones, some missing. For V, J and clone size, that table is used; D and trimming come from the DNA. The table has about 110,000 clones, 72% seen once. CDR1 is SQVTM and CDR2 is ANQGSEA in the germline V gene. CDR3 length: 14 amino acids. V lost 4 bases to trimming and J lost 4 bases; unmatched junction nucleotides: 5. The chain is built from TRBV29-1 and TRBJ1-3; 9 bases fit TRBD1. The sequenced sample consisted of peripheral blood. The receptor was isolated from a woman aged 55-70 years with acute or convalescent COVID-19. CDR3 region: CSVAMDRGGNTIYF. The CDR3 DNA follows: TGCAGCGTTGCAATGGACAGGGGAGGAAACACCATATATTTT.